Listed here is a single T cell receptor (beta chain). The data belong to a study of blood T cell repertoires in COVID-19. Across the whole study: Sample material is recorded as cDNA or gDNA derived from T cells, B-cell-depleted T cells, or PBMCs.

The repertoire was sequenced with immunoSEQ multiplex PCR; TCRdb's copy has only in-frame clones and lacks some. The sample lists approximately 170,000 clones; about four fifths were seen once. The CDR3 sequence is 17 residues long. Unmatched junction bases numbered 9, after V lost 5 bases and J lost 5 bases. Germline CDR1 reads SGHTA; CDR2 reads FQGNSA. The clonotype originates from a man aged 55-75 years with active or convalescent COVID-19. The rearrangement links TRBV7-2 to TRBJ2-1; 13 bases line up with TRBD2. The sample comprised peripheral blood. CDR3 sequence reads: CASSSTSGGVADNEQFF. The CDR3 DNA reads as TGTGCCAGCAGCAGTACTAGCGGGGGGGTTGCGGACAATGAGCAGTTCTTC.